The 22 T cell receptor beta chains reported below all come from one sample, sequenced in a study of control samples from healthy donors and cancer patients. Clones were read by immunoSEQ multiplex PCR, and TCRdb kept only the in-frame ones, dropping some. The sample shows tens of thousands of clones, about 80% of them seen only once. The sample consisted of PBMCs. These receptors originate from a woman aged 50 to 65 with lung cancer.

V gene TRBV9 combines with J gene TRBJ2-2, with D perhaps matching TRBD1 (6 bases). V was trimmed by 4 bases and J by 5 bases, leaving 12 bases between them. Looked up from germline, CDR1 is SGDLS and CDR2 is YYNGEE. The CDR3 loop spans 14 amino acids. Here the CDR3 DNA reads TGTGCCAGCAGCCCTAGGACAGAAACCGGGGAGCTGTTTTTT. This translates into CASSPRTETGELFF.

The chain has TRBV20-1 and TRBJ1-4; no reliable D call. CDR1 and CDR2 from the germline V gene are DFQATT and SNEGSKA (reference sequence). Deletions cut 5 bases from V and 6 bases from J, with 7 bases between. CDR3 length: 11 residues. In nucleotides, the CDR3 is TGCAGTGCTGCGTCCTATGAAAAACTGTTTTTT. Its translation: CSAASYEKLFF.

CDR3 DNA sequence: TGCGCCAGCAGCCAAGATGAGGGCGGAACCTACGAGCAGTACTTC. Translating it yields CASSQDEGGTYEQYF. This sequence joins TRBV4-1 and TRBJ2-7; the D gene is possibly TRBD2 (5 bases). The CDR3 covers 15 residues. Between the trimmed V and J ends, which lost 0 bases and 2 bases, there was a span of 11 bases. Germline assignment: CDR1 MGHRA and CDR2 YSYEKL.

The rearrangement links TRBV24-1 to TRBJ2-7; D perhaps matches TRBD1 (5 bases). Germline CDR1 and CDR2: KGHDR and SFDVKD. The CDR3 has 14 amino acids. V was clipped by 2 bases and J by 5 bases, with 12 bases between them. This CDR3 is CATSDSAGIHEQYF. Here the CDR3 DNA reads TGTGCCACCAGTGATTCGGCAGGGATCCACGAGCAGTACTTC.

In its sample, this clone was seen a few times. The sample has other DNA sequences that encode this CDR3 too. This CDR3 reads CASSLEGQPQHF. The CDR3 nucleotides are TGTGCCAGCAGCTTAGAGGGTCAGCCCCAGCATTTT. The chain has TRBV7-9 and TRBJ1-5; D ambiguous. The CDR3 totals 12 residues. Germline V gene data show CDR1 as SEHNR and CDR2 as FQNEAQ (reference sequence). Trimming left V 1 base short and J 6 bases short, with 4 bases between.

This chain links TRBV7-3 with TRBJ2-2, with 8 nucleotides matching TRBD1. The CDR3 length is 14 residues. Germline V gene lookup returns CDR1 SGHTA and CDR2 FQGTGA. V was clipped by 4 bases and J by 5 bases; unmatched bases: 3. CDR3 loop: CASSSTGATGELFF. The CDR3 DNA reads TGTGCCAGCAGCTCGACAGGGGCAACCGGGGAGCTGTTTTTT.

This clone was observed a single time. The CDR3 sequence is CSVLGSETAVDTQYF. In DNA, the CDR3 is TGCAGCGTCCTGGGGAGTGAGACGGCAGTAGATACGCAGTATTTT. The gene calls are TRBV29-1 and TRBJ2-3, with a weak D call TRBD2 (5 bases). CDR1 is SQVTM and CDR2 is ANQGSEA in the germline V gene. V was pared by 6 bases and J by 5 bases, with 21 bases between. The CDR3 is 15 residues long.

This clone came up once. The rearrangement joins TRBV9 to TRBJ2-5; no definite D call. The CDR3 sequence is 14 residues long. Deletions cut 3 bases from V and 0 bases from J, with 9 bases between. Germline V lookup: CDR1 SGDLS, CDR2 YYNGEE. The DNA for the CDR3 is TGTGCCAGCAGCGCGAACCCGTACCAAGAGACCCAGTACTTC. Amino acid sequence: CASSANPYQETQYF.

This chain joins TRBV19 and TRBJ1-1; D is uncertain. The CDR3 is 15 amino acids. Per germline, CDR1 LNHDA and CDR2 SQIVND (reference sequence). The V end was cut by 3 bases, the J end by 0 bases, with 11 bases between. The DNA for the CDR3 is TGTGCCAGTAGTATCCCTCGGGTTATGAACACTGAAGCTTTCTTT. It translates to CASSIPRVMNTEAFF. Full variable domain (rest looked up from reference TRBV19 and TRBJ1-1): DGGITQSPKYLFRKEGQNVTLSCEQNLNHDAMYWYRQDPGQGLRLIYYSQIVNDFQKGDIAEGYSVSREKKESFPLTVTSAQKNPTAFYLCASSIPRVMNTEAFFGQGTRLTVV.

The gene calls are TRBV5-1 and TRBJ2-7; D is perhaps TRBD1 (5 bases). Trimming shortened V by 7 bases and J by 0 bases, and 11 bases separated the two germline ends. CDR1 and CDR2 (germline): SGHRS, YFSETQ. This CDR3 is 13 amino acids long. The CDR3 reads CASSRGSSYEQYF. The CDR3 DNA reads as TGCGCCAGCTCTAGGGGAAGCTCCTACGAGCAGTACTTC.

The genes are TRBV7-2 and TRBJ1-5; TRBD1 agrees at 8 bases. J gave up 4 bases and V 4 bases, and 12 bases lay outside the gene matches. The CDR3 consists of 17 residues. Germline V gene data show CDR1 as SGHTA and CDR2 as FQGNSA. This CDR3 reads CASSYRSGQGSNQPQHF. The CDR3 DNA reads as TGTGCCAGCAGCTATCGTAGCGGACAGGGATCGAATCAGCCCCAGCATTTT. The full variable domain, completed using reference TRBV7-2 and TRBJ1-5, is GAGVSQSPSNKVTEKGKDVELRCDPISGHTALYWYRQSLGQGLEFLIYFQGNSAPDKSGLPSDRFSAERTGGSVSTLTIQRTQQEDSAVYLCASSYRSGQGSNQPQHFGDGTRLSIL.

This clone has a single count. V gene TRBV12-3 or TRBV12-4 combines with J gene TRBJ1-1; 7 nucleotides line up with TRBD1. The CDR3 runs 13 residues. The junction had 7 bases not matched to a gene; V was cut back by 6 bases and J by 6 bases. CDR3 nucleotide sequence: TGTGCCAGCAGCAACAGGGGAGTGGCTGAAGCTTTCTTT. This translates into CASSNRGVAEAFF.

The chain is built from TRBV7-9 and TRBJ2-3; D may be TRBD1 or TRBD2 (6 bases each). V lost 2 bases to trimming and J lost 0 bases, with 15 bases between them. Germline V gene data show CDR1 as SEHNR and CDR2 as FQNEAQ (reference sequence). The CDR3 has 17 residues. As DNA, the CDR3 is TGTGCCAGCAGCTTACCCCTGGGGGGCTATAGCACAGATACGCAGTATTTT. It translates to CASSLPLGGYSTDTQYF.

This clone showed up just once. The chain joins TRBV6-5 to TRBJ1-1, with 7 bases aligning to TRBD1. The CDR3 contains 13 residues. The trim removed 6 bases at V and 5 bases at J, leaving 6 bases unmatched. Germline assignment: CDR1 MNHEY and CDR2 SVGAGI. CDR3 in DNA: TGTGCCAGCAGGGATGACAGGGTGACTGAAGCTTTCTTT. It encodes CASRDDRVTEAFF.

V usage is TRBV4-1 and J usage is TRBJ1-5; unclear D gene. The CDR3 is made up of 16 amino acids. V lost 4 bases, J lost 3 bases, and 16 bases lay in between. Germline values: CDR1 MGHRA, CDR2 YSYEKL. CDR3 bases: TGCGCCAGCAGCCCCCAGATGGCGGGAAACAATCAGCCCCAGCATTTT. Its translation is CASSPQMAGNNQPQHF.

The V and J genes are TRBV7-3 and TRBJ2-1; D call uncertain. V was trimmed by 1 base and J by 5 bases, leaving 6 bases between them. The CDR3 has 13 residues. Germline V gene data show CDR1 as SGHTA and CDR2 as FQGTGA. For the CDR3, the DNA is TGTGCCAGCAGCTTAATGGTTGACAATGAGCAGTTCTTC. Protein: CASSLMVDNEQFF.

This clone appeared once. This rearrangement joins TRBV7-3 to TRBJ2-7; D is uncertain. Germline V gives CDR1 SGHTA, CDR2 FQGTGA. CDR3 size: 15 residues. Trimming removed 5 bases from V and 3 bases from J, with 17 bases in between. CDR3 sequence: CASSVARRKNYEQYF. The CDR3, as DNA: TGTGCCAGCAGCGTAGCCCGAAGAAAGAACTACGAGCAGTACTTC.

The rearrangement links TRBV4-3 to TRBJ1-1; unclear D gene. V was pared by 2 bases and J by 0 bases, with 10 bases between. Germline assignment: CDR1 LGHNA and CDR2 YSLEER. CDR3 length equals 15 residues. This chain's CDR3 is CASSQNGGMNTEAFF. CDR3 nucleotide sequence: TGCGCCAGCAGCCAAAACGGTGGCATGAACACTGAAGCTTTCTTT.

The chain combines TRBV7-2 with TRBJ2-3; D gene ambiguous. The V and J ends lost 1 base and 6 bases respectively, with 14 bases between them. The germline V gene has CDR1 SGHTA and CDR2 FQGNSA. CDR3 length: 15 residues. In DNA form, the CDR3 reads TGTGCCAGCAGCTTAGTTGGGAACCTAGGGGATACGCAGTATTTT. This sequence encodes CASSLVGNLGDTQYF.

V and J are TRBV3-1 (or the pseudogene TRBV3-2) and TRBJ1-3, with TRBD1 matching 7 bases. V lost 5 bases, J lost 2 bases, and 3 bases stayed unmatched. The germline V gene encodes CDR1 LGHDT and CDR2 YNNKEL (reference sequence). The CDR3 runs to 14 residues. This CDR3 is CASSYDRAGNTIYF. The CDR3 region has the DNA TGTGCCAGCAGCTATGACAGGGCTGGAAACACCATATATTTT.

The CDR3 nucleotides are TGTGCCAGTAGCCATAGGGCGGGGGGCCCTGAAGCTTTCTTT. Translating gives CASSHRAGGPEAFF. The chain couples TRBV19 to TRBJ1-1; TRBD1 might be the D (6 bases). This CDR3 region has 14 residues. V lost 6 bases and J 6 bases, leaving 17 bases between the germline ends. Germline V gives CDR1 LNHDA, CDR2 SQIVND (reference sequence).

V usage is TRBV18 and J usage is TRBJ1-1; D not certain. V was trimmed by 3 bases and J by 1 base, leaving 12 bases between them. CDR3 length: 15 amino acids. The germline CDR1 and CDR2 sequences are KGHSH and LQKENI. The CDR3 spells CASSPLGQSNTEAFF. The CDR3 DNA reads as TGTGCCAGCTCACCCCTTGGGCAGTCGAACACTGAAGCTTTCTTT.